The clone carrying this T cell receptor (beta chain) came up many times. Looked up from germline, CDR1 is SNHLY and CDR2 is FYNNEI. The CDR3 contains 14 residues. V lost 8 bases and J lost 4; bases outside the gene matches: 10. This entry belongs to a study of T cells in Graves' hyperthyroidism and ophthalmopathy. RNA transcripts served as the template for amplifying TCR beta CDR3 regions. HTBI primers were employed in a first-round RT-PCR of the TCR CDR3. TCRdb itself ran the multiplex PCR reads through MiXCR, one entry per CDR3 protein. The table has a few hundred thousand distinct CDR3 sequences, 46% seen once.

Input material: peripheral blood or thyroid tissue (not recorded which). J is TRBJ1-1 and V is TRBV2; 7 nucleotides match TRBD1. This clonotype was obtained from an adult woman with Graves' disease, either hyperthyroidism or ophthalmopathy (not recorded which). CDR3 nucleotide sequence: TGTGCCAGCCGACCCTGGACAGGTGGCACTGAAGCTTTCTTT. This encodes CASRPWTGGTEAFF.